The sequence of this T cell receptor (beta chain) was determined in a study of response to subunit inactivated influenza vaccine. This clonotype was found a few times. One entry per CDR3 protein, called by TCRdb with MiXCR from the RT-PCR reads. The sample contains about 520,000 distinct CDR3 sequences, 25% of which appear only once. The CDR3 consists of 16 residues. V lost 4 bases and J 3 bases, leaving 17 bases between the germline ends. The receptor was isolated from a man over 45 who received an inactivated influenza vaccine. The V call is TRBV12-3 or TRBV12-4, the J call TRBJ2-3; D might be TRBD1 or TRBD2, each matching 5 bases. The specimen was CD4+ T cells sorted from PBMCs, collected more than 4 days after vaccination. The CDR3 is CASSSILGAATDTQYF. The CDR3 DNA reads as TGTGCCAGCAGTTCAATACTAGGGGCGGCTACAGATACGCAGTATTTT.